This TCR beta chain emerged from a study of T cell repertoires in cytomegalovirus infection. Study-wide context: In public TCR beta signatures, there were indications of both CMV infection and matching HLA type.

TCRdb reprocessed the reads with MiXCR, giving one entry per CDR3 protein. The table has some 590,000 distinct CDR3 sequences, approximately 40% seen once. This clonotype was counted between two and nine times. The antigen is not known. Trimming pared 6 bases from V and 8 bases from J, leaving 22 bases between. Per the germline V gene, CDR1 is KGHSH and CDR2 is LQKENI. The CDR3 is 15 residues long. Study observations and caveats: In two of eight donors, the top clonotype was HLA-C-restricted CMV-specific. Summed public TCR beta family frequency identified CMV carriers bearing the relevant HLA.

Sequencing was performed on cultured PBMCs, taken from culture after CMV antigen stimulation. This clonotype originated in a human donor in good health (CMV status not recorded). Some clones in this sample may be carry-over from other donors' samples. This sequence joins TRBV18 and TRBJ1-2; a weak D match, TRBD1 (5 bases). The CDR3, as DNA: TGTGCCAGCTCTGAGCTCAGGGAACCCCCCGGCGGCTACACCTTC. Protein product: CASSELREPPGGYTF.